These 27 T cell receptor beta chains were sequenced from one sample in a study of T cell clonality in common variable immunodeficiency. Study-level points and caveats: Fewer deletions and N-nucleotide insertions were reportedly seen in common variable immunodeficiency TCR beta sequences.

Produced via immunoSEQ multiplex PCR; TCRdb's table is partial and in-frame only. The sample counts some 30,000 clones, none seen once; the ten largest own roughly 5.9%. Their target antigens are unknown. The sample comprised peripheral blood mononuclear cells. These receptors were taken from a human donor with common variable immunodeficiency.

This clone was seen only a few times. Read data end 3 residues before the CDR3 end; the end is taken from the germline J gene. The rearrangement uses TRBV18 and TRBJ1-3; TRBD1 is a possible D gene (6 bases). From germline, CDR1 is KGHSH and CDR2 LQKENI. This CDR3 has 20 residues. V was pared by 2 bases and J by 0 bases, with 23 bases between. Incomplete CDR3 DNA: TGTGCCAGCTCACCAGATCAGTCCCGCCGCAGGGGAGTCTCTGGAAACACC. Its translation is CASSPDQSRRRGVSGNT. From start to end, the CDR3 is CASSPDQSRRRGVSGNTIYF. The full variable domain, rest sourced from reference TRBV18 and TRBJ1-3, is NAGVMQNPRHLVRRRGQEARLRCSPMKGHSHVYWYRQLPEEGLKFMVYLQKENIIDESGMPKERFSAEFPKEGPSILRIQQVVRGDSAAYFCASSPDQSRRRGVSGNTIYFGEGSWLTVV.

This clone was detected only a few times. This chain's CDR3 is CASSLDRAYEQYF. The sequenced part of the CDR3 DNA is TGTGCCAGCAGCTTAGACAGGGCGTACGAG. The chain joins TRBV7-6 to TRBJ2-7; perhaps TRBD1 as D (6 bases). The read halts 3 residues ahead of the CDR3 end, with the missing end drawn from the germline J gene. The germline V and J ends were trimmed by 1 base and 4 bases, with 8 bases remaining between them. The length of the CDR3 is 13 residues. CDR1 is SGHVS and CDR2 is FNYEAQ in the germline V gene.

Incomplete CDR3 DNA: TGTGCCACCGCACAGGGACCCCTGAACGAG. Protein product: CATAQGPLNE. The CDR3 as a whole reads CATAQGPLNEQYF. The J gene is TRBJ2-7, the V gene TRBV2; D is possibly TRBD1 (6 bases). The CDR3 goes on 3 residues after the read ends, and that part is filled in from the germline J gene. From germline, CDR1 is SNHLY and CDR2 FYNNEI. V lost 10 bases to trimming and J lost 5 bases, with 18 bases between them. The CDR3 is made up of 13 amino acids.

A remark on this clone: The read finishes 3 residues shy of the CDR3 end, and the germline J gene is used to complete it. The chain links TRBV19 to TRBJ1-5; no clear D gene. Deletions cut 3 bases from V and 5 bases from J, with 14 bases between. The CDR3 totals 15 residues. The germline V gene has CDR1 LNHDA and CDR2 SQIVND (reference sequence). The CDR3 loop reads CASSIDTLRHQPQHF. The part of the CDR3 DNA that was read is TGTGCCAGTAGTATCGACACTCTTAGGCATCAGCCC.

Comment on this clone: The CDR3 is cut off 3 residues early in the read; its end comes from the germline J gene. V gene TRBV2 combines with J gene TRBJ2-7, with D perhaps TRBD1 (5 bases). CDR3 length: 15 amino acids. Germline values: CDR1 SNHLY, CDR2 FYNNEI. The germline V and J ends were trimmed by 4 bases and 6 bases, with 19 bases remaining between them. CDR3 sequence reads: CASSGPLGALSEQYF. Partial CDR3 DNA: TGTGCCAGCAGTGGACCCTTAGGGGCGCTTTCCGAG.

In this sample, this clone turned up a few times. The covered CDR3 bases are TGTGCCAGCACAACTATCAAGTATCAGCCC. Translated: CASTTIKYQP. The full CDR3 is CASTTIKYQPQHF. The V gene is TRBV2, the J gene TRBJ1-5; D unclear. Read coverage stops 3 residues before the CDR3 terminus; the germline J gene supplies the remainder. Germline lookup yields CDR1 SNHLY and CDR2 FYNNEI. The CDR3 has 13 residues. V lost 7 bases, J lost 5 bases, and 12 bases lay in between.

This clone was found many times. With the read ending 3 residues before the CDR3 end, the germline J gene is used to fill in that end. The chain couples TRBV7-2 to TRBJ2-4; no definite D call. The ends were cut back, 0 bases at V and 0 bases at J, with 12 bases in the middle. The CDR3 is 17 residues long. CDR1 SGHTA and CDR2 FQGNSA come from the germline V gene. CDR3 DNA, as far as it was read: TGTGCCAGCAGCTTAGCTGAACCAGGCAGAGCCAAAAACATT. Encoded protein: CASSLAEPGRAKNI. The whole CDR3 protein is CASSLAEPGRAKNIQYF.

Regarding this clone: The read is 3 residues too short to cover the CDR3 end, so that end is filled in from the germline J gene. The gene calls are TRBV7-9 and TRBJ1-2; D perhaps matches TRBD1 (6 bases). Germline CDR1 SEHNR, CDR2 FQNEAQ (reference sequence). Trimming left V 10 bases short and J 4 bases short, with 22 bases between. This CDR3 has 15 amino acids. CDR3 protein: CATHSAGGLRYGYTF. The CDR3 DNA, read in part, is TGTGCCACCCATTCCGCCGGGGGGCTTCGCTATGGC.

This clone was recorded many times. The CDR3 end falls 3 residues outside the read, so it is completed with the germline J gene. The chain carries TRBV30 and TRBJ1-1; D gene uncertain. Germline V gene data show CDR1 as GTSNPN and CDR2 as SVGIG (reference sequence). Trimming left V 6 bases short and J 1 base short, with 6 bases between. This CDR3 spans 11 amino acids. The CDR3 is CACGENTEAFF. The covered CDR3 bases are TGTGCCTGCGGGGAGAACACTGAA.

This clone appeared many times. Read sequence stops 3 residues before the CDR3 end, and the germline J gene provides the missing end. The rearrangement links TRBV19 to TRBJ1-2; D is uncertain. Germline V CDR1 and CDR2: LNHDA, SQIVND (reference sequence). This CDR3 region has 15 residues. Partial CDR3 DNA: TGTGCCAGTAGTATACTTGAGGGTTCTATTGGCGGC. Translation gives CASSILEGSIGG. The full CDR3 sequence reads CASSILEGSIGGYTF. The variable domain in full, with the rest retrieved from reference TRBV19 and TRBJ1-2, is DGGITQSPKYLFRKEGQNVTLSCEQNLNHDAMYWYRQDPGQGLRLIYYSQIVNDFQKGDIAEGYSVSREKKESFPLTVTSAQKNPTAFYLCASSILEGSIGGYTFGSGTRLTVV.

Remarks on this clone: The CDR3 is cut off 3 residues early in the read; its end comes from the germline J gene. The rearrangement uses TRBV5-8 and TRBJ2-3; 9 bases are a match to TRBD2. V lost 5 bases and J lost 7; bases outside the gene matches: 11. CDR3 size: 15 residues. Germline loops: CDR1 SGHTS, CDR2 YDEGEE. The CDR3 bases that were read are TGTGCCAGCAGACCCGGGGCGGGGGGGCCTAATACG. This gives the protein CASRPGAGGPNT. The CDR3 in its entirety is CASRPGAGGPNTQYF.

This clone came up a few times. One end of the junction varies from germline; a read error may be responsible. The CDR3 is cut off 3 residues early in the read; its end comes from the germline J gene. The chain recombines TRBV11-2 with TRBJ1-1; 11 nucleotides line up with TRBD1. The V gene's germline CDR1 is SGHAT and CDR2 FQNNGV. The CDR3 sequence is 15 residues long. The CDR3 sequence: CASSLEGTGGTEAFF. CDR3 DNA, as far as it was read: TGTGCCAGCAGCCTAGAGGGGACAGGGGGTACTGAA.

In regard to this clone: The CDR3 goes on 3 residues after the read ends, and that part is filled in from the germline J gene. This chain uses TRBV7-9 with TRBJ2-1; tentatively, D is TRBD1 (5 bases). The germline V gene encodes CDR1 SEHNR and CDR2 FQNEAQ (reference sequence). The CDR3 covers 14 residues. The V and J ends lost 5 bases and 4 bases respectively, with 12 bases between them. CDR3 residues: CASSALQGYNEQFF. The sequenced part of the CDR3 DNA is TGTGCCAGCAGCGCCCTGCAGGGTTACAATGAG.

A remark on this clone: The CDR3 end falls 3 residues outside the read, so it is completed with the germline J gene. The chain recombines TRBV6-2 or TRBV6-3 with TRBJ2-3; TRBD2 matches at 8 bases. The J segment lost 6 bases and the V segment lost 7 bases, leaving 12 bases of the junction unmatched. Germline V CDR1 and CDR2: MNHEY, SVGEGT. The CDR3 runs 15 residues. CDR3 amino acids: CASILTPGLVDTQYF. CDR3 bases read: TGTGCCAGCATTCTGACTCCGGGACTAGTGGATACG.

This clone was counted between two and nine times. The CDR3 extends 3 residues past the end of the read, so its final part is completed from the germline J gene. The chain joins TRBV5-1 to TRBJ1-2; TRBD1 aligns across 8 bases. CDR1 is SGHRS, CDR2 YFSETQ, per germline. The length of the CDR3 is 14 residues. This CDR3 reads CASSTDRDRGGYTF. The CDR3 DNA, read in part, is TGCGCCAGCAGCACGGACAGGGACCGCGGGGGC.

This clone was counted a few times. This CDR3 reads CASSLATGVSGYTF. CDR3 bases read: TGTGCCAGCAGCTTAGCTACAGGGGTGAGTGGC. This chain connects TRBV7-9 to TRBJ1-2; TRBD1 aligns across 7 bases. The read ends 3 residues shy of where the CDR3 ends; the end is completed using the germline J gene. Germline assignment: CDR1 SEHNR and CDR2 FQNEAQ (reference sequence). This CDR3 spans 14 amino acids. V lost 0 bases and J lost 7; bases outside the gene matches: 5.

Comment on this clone: The read terminates 3 residues before the CDR3 end, so the remaining end is supplied by the germline J gene. The genes are TRBV19 and TRBJ1-5; a weak D match, TRBD1 (6 bases). Trimming left V 8 bases short and J 6 bases short, with 17 bases between. The CDR3 is 14 amino acids. The germline CDR1 and CDR2 sequences are LNHDA and SQIVND (reference sequence). The CDR3 here is CASQPSGGGQPQHF. The part of the CDR3 DNA that was read is TGTGCCAGTCAACCGAGTGGAGGGGGTCAGCCC.

This clone was counted between two and nine times. The read gets to within 3 residues of the CDR3 end, and the germline J gene fills in the rest. The chain is built from TRBV30 and TRBJ2-3, with 10 bases lining up with TRBD1. The germline V gene encodes CDR1 GTSNPN and CDR2 SVGIG (reference sequence). Unmatched junction bases numbered 6, after V lost 8 bases and J lost 4 bases. The CDR3 is 13 residues long. This chain's CDR3 is CAGDRGGPDTQYF. The CDR3 DNA, read in part, is TGTGCCGGGGACAGGGGCGGCCCAGATACG.

As concerns this clone: Read sequence stops 3 residues before the CDR3 end, and the germline J gene provides the missing end. This sequence joins TRBV19 and TRBJ1-2; 9 bases match TRBD1. J gave up 6 bases and V 7 bases, and 12 bases lay outside the gene matches. CDR1 is LNHDA, CDR2 SQIVND, per germline (reference sequence). The CDR3 is 15 residues long. The sequenced CDR3 bases are TGTGCCAGTACCACTACGCCGGGACAGGGACATGGC. It translates to CASTTTPGQGHG. The entire CDR3 protein is CASTTTPGQGHGYTF.

This clone was counted between two and nine times. The CDR3 is cut off 3 residues early in the read; its end comes from the germline J gene. The rearrangement uses TRBV19 and TRBJ1-1, with TRBD1 identical over 11 bases. V lost 5 bases and J lost 4; bases outside the gene matches: 15. The CDR3 totals 18 residues. The germline V gene has CDR1 LNHDA and CDR2 SQIVND (reference sequence). CDR3 bases read: TGTGCCAGTAGTCTCGGGGTGGACAGGGGGCCTCGGGGCACTGAA. Residues: CASSLGVDRGPRGTE. The entire CDR3 sequence reads CASSLGVDRGPRGTEAFF.

Comment on this clone: Read data end 3 residues before the CDR3 end; the end is taken from the germline J gene. The rearrangement links TRBV11-3 to TRBJ2-7, with TRBD2 as a possible D gene (5 bases). V lost 2 bases and J lost 2, with 10 bases in between. Germline V gene data show CDR1 as SGHNT and CDR2 as YENEEA. The CDR3 is 14 residues long. The part of the CDR3 DNA that was read is TGTGCCAGCAGCTTATTCCGGGGTACCTACGAG. It translates to CASSLFRGTYE. The whole CDR3 protein is CASSLFRGTYEQYF.

This clone appeared a few times. The CDR3 extends 3 residues past the end of the read, so its final part is completed from the germline J gene. The V and J genes are TRBV18 and TRBJ1-1, with 7 positions matching TRBD1. CDR3 length equals 18 residues. V lost 1 base, J lost 0 bases, and 11 bases stayed unmatched. Germline lookup yields CDR1 KGHSH and CDR2 LQKENI. The CDR3 is CASSPQGALQGMNTEAFF. CDR3 DNA, as far as it was read: TGTGCCAGCTCACCACAAGGAGCTCTACAGGGGATGAACACTGAA.

This clone was seen only a few times. The read is 3 residues too short to cover the CDR3 end, so that end is filled in from the germline J gene. V gene TRBV5-1 combines with J gene TRBJ1-1, with a possible D match to TRBD1 (5 bases). V gave up 4 bases and J gave up 2 bases, with 12 bases separating them. This CDR3 comprises 14 residues. Germline loops: CDR1 SGHRS, CDR2 YFSETQ. Incomplete CDR3 DNA: TGCGCCAGCAGCCCACAGGAGTACAACACTGAA. Encoded protein: CASSPQEYNTE. The entire CDR3 protein is CASSPQEYNTEAFF.

Concerning this clone itself: With the read ending 3 residues before the CDR3 end, the germline J gene is used to fill in that end. The chain has TRBV20-1 and TRBJ2-7; D tentatively reads TRBD1 or TRBD2 (6 bases each). CDR3 length: 16 residues. Germline-derived CDR1 and CDR2 are DFQATT and SNEGSKA (reference sequence). The V and J ends lost 0 bases and 2 bases respectively, with 17 bases between them. The CDR3 sequence: CSARDLVGGGAYEQYF. The CDR3 bases that were read are TGCAGTGCTAGAGATCTCGTAGGAGGGGGTGCCTACGAG.

As to this clone: Read sequence stops 3 residues before the CDR3 end, and the germline J gene provides the missing end. V gene TRBV19 combines with J gene TRBJ1-5; 7 nucleotides line up with TRBD1. The CDR3 sequence is 14 residues long. With V trimmed by 6 bases and J by 2 bases, 4 bases remained unmatched. From germline, CDR1 is LNHDA and CDR2 SQIVND (reference sequence). CDR3 DNA, as far as it was read: TGTGCCAGTAGATACGACAGGGGCAATCAGCCC. Protein: CASRYDRGNQP. In full, the CDR3 is CASRYDRGNQPQHF.

Of note for this clone: The read stops 3 residues short of the end of the CDR3; the missing end is completed from the germline J gene. V usage is TRBV19 and J usage is TRBJ1-1; 10 positions agree with TRBD1. CDR3 length: 16 amino acids. The germline CDR1 and CDR2 sequences are LNHDA and SQIVND (reference sequence). Losses at the gene ends were 5 bases for V and 4 bases for J; bases not matched to a gene: 10. The CDR3: CASSPQGQGVSTEAFF. The sequenced CDR3 bases are TGTGCCAGTAGTCCTCAAGGACAGGGGGTCTCCACTGAA. The whole variable domain, remainder taken from reference TRBV19 and TRBJ1-1, is DGGITQSPKYLFRKEGQNVTLSCEQNLNHDAMYWYRQDPGQGLRLIYYSQIVNDFQKGDIAEGYSVSREKKESFPLTVTSAQKNPTAFYLCASSPQGQGVSTEAFFGQGTRLTVV.

This clone has only a few counts. The read ends 3 residues shy of where the CDR3 ends; the end is completed using the germline J gene. This sequence joins TRBV18 and TRBJ2-1, with a possible D match to TRBD2 (6 bases). The ends were cut back, 8 bases at V and 9 bases at J, with 23 bases in the middle. The CDR3 is made up of 15 amino acids. The germline gives CDR1 KGHSH, CDR2 LQKENI. The CDR3 bases that were read are TGTGCCAGCAGCGGAGGACTACCGACATCTAGTGAG. It codes for CASSGGLPTSSE. The entire CDR3 reads CASSGGLPTSSEQFF.